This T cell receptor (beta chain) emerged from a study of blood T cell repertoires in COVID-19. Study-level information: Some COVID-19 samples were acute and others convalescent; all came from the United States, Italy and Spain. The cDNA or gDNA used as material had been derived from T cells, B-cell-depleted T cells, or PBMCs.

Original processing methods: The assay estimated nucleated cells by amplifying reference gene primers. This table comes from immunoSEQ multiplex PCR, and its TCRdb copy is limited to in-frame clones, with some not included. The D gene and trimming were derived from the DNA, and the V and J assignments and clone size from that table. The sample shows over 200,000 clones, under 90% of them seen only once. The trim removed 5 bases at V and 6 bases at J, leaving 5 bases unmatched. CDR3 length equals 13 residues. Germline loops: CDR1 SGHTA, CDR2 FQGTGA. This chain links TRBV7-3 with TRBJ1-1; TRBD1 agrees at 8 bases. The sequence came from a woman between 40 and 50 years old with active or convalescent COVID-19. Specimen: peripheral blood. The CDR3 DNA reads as TGTGCCAGCAGCCCAACACAGGGGGCTGAAGCTTTCTTT. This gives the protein CASSPTQGAEAFF.